The entry below gives a single TCR beta chain sequence along with its context. This sample was included in a study of long-term antiretroviral therapy in people with HIV. Running of the v3.0 immunoSEQ assay took place at survey level. Only in-frame clones appear in the TCRdb table, and some are missing; sequencing was by immunoSEQ multiplex PCR. Of tens of thousands of clones in the sample, around 84% are singletons; the top ten hold roughly 4.5%. Per germline, CDR1 KGHSH and CDR2 LQKENI. With 4 bases removed from V and 8 bases from J, the gap between germline ends came to 14 bases. CDR3 length: 13 residues.

Sample: unsorted PBMCs, taken 1.3 years after starting antiretroviral therapy. The chain combines TRBV18 with TRBJ1-1, with a possible D match to TRBD1 (5 bases). The sequence was collected from a man in his sixties with HIV. CDR3 nucleotides: TGTGCCAGCTCACAGGATCTAAGACAGGAAGCTTTCTTT. It codes for CASSQDLRQEAFF.